Listed here are 22 T cell receptor beta chains from one sample, sequenced in a study of blood T cell repertoires in COVID-19. Here immunoSEQ multiplex PCR was the method, and the copy in TCRdb shows in-frame clones only, minus some. This sample has some 190,000 clones; approximately 85% occur once, and the top ten carry approximately 5%. The specimen was PBMCs or T cells enriched from blood (not recorded which). The origin of the receptors is a man aged 35-49 years with acute COVID-19.

The rearrangement links TRBV4-1 to TRBJ2-1; 10 bases are a match to TRBD2. The CDR3 spans 18 residues. Germline V lookup: CDR1 MGHRA, CDR2 YSYEKL. Trimming cost V 0 bases and J 8 bases; bases outside gene matches: 13. In DNA form, the CDR3 reads TGCGCCAGCAGCCAAGATCCCCCTAGCGGGAGAAGGCGGGATGAGCAGTTCTTC. Its protein is CASSQDPPSGRRRDEQFF.

The gene calls are TRBV5-4 and TRBJ2-5; 10 bases map to TRBD2. This CDR3 region has 17 residues. Trimming at V came to 1 base and at J to 3 bases, leaving 9 bases not matched to a gene. The germline gives CDR1 SGHNT, CDR2 YYREEE (reference sequence). As DNA, the CDR3 is TGTGCCAGCAGCTTGTTAGGGGGGACTAGCGACAAAGAGACCCAGTACTTC. Translated, it gives CASSLLGGTSDKETQYF.

The V and J genes are TRBV7-9 and TRBJ2-5, with D possibly being TRBD1 (5 bases). Germline assignment: CDR1 SEHNR and CDR2 FQNEAQ (reference sequence). This CDR3 has 15 amino acids. The ends were cut back, 7 bases at V and 4 bases at J, with 19 bases in the middle. The CDR3 nucleotides are TGTGCCAGCACCCCCCCCGGGTCTGGGGCAGAGACCCAGTACTTC. It translates to CASTPPGSGAETQYF.

The chain joins TRBV6-5 to TRBJ2-2; TRBD2 aligns across 14 bases. Germline assignment: CDR1 MNHEY and CDR2 SVGAGI. This CDR3 comprises 15 residues. The junction had 2 bases not matched to a gene; V was cut back by 7 bases and J by 4 bases. The CDR3 sequence: CASTGTSGSTGELFF. CDR3 nucleotides: TGTGCCAGCACAGGGACTAGCGGGAGCACCGGGGAGCTGTTTTTT.

This clone has a single count. This chain connects TRBV6-2 or TRBV6-3 to TRBJ1-5, with 11 nucleotides matching TRBD1. V lost 6 bases and J lost 6; bases outside the gene matches: 7. Germline-derived CDR1 and CDR2 are MNHEY and SVGEGT. The CDR3 runs to 15 residues. The CDR3 nucleotides are TGTGCCAGCAGCCGAAGGGGACAGGGGGGTCAGCCCCAGCATTTT. Protein product: CASSRRGQGGQPQHF.

The CDR3 DNA is TGTGCCAGTAGTATGTCTTTTAGCGGGAGCACAGATACGCAGTATTTT. Protein sequence: CASSMSFSGSTDTQYF. The V gene is TRBV19, the J gene TRBJ2-3; 7 positions agree with TRBD2. The CDR3 sequence is 16 residues long. Looked up from germline, CDR1 is LNHDA and CDR2 is SQIVND (reference sequence). V trimming: 3 bases; J trimming: 0 bases; junction bases outside the gene matches: 6.

The rearrangement uses TRBV30 and TRBJ2-5, with 9 nucleotides matching TRBD1. The CDR3 spans 15 residues. V lost 2 bases to trimming and J lost 1 base; unmatched junction nucleotides: 5. Germline V gives CDR1 GTSNPN, CDR2 SVGIG (reference sequence). The CDR3 here is CAWSPGQGGQETQYF. The CDR3 bases are TGTGCCTGGAGTCCGGGACAGGGAGGCCAAGAGACCCAGTACTTC.

This chain links TRBV4-2 with TRBJ1-1, with D hard to call. From germline, CDR1 is LGHNA and CDR2 YNFKEQ. V was cut by 2 bases and J by 1 base, with 14 bases left in between. The CDR3 sequence is 16 residues long. CDR3 DNA: TGTGCCAGCAGCCAATCTTTAGCCTCCGGGAACACTGAAGCTTTCTTT. As protein: CASSQSLASGNTEAFF.

The chain has TRBV28 and TRBJ1-3; no clear D gene. The CDR3 runs to 18 residues. V gave up 2 bases and J gave up 4 bases, with 21 bases separating them. Germline lookup yields CDR1 MDHEN and CDR2 SYDVKM. CDR3 in amino acids: CASSLGISRLSLGNTIYF. The CDR3 bases are TGTGCCAGCAGTTTAGGTATCTCTCGACTATCATTGGGAAACACCATATATTTT.

V gene TRBV5-1 combines with J gene TRBJ1-1, with a weak D call TRBD1 (5 bases). This CDR3 contains 15 residues. V lost 0 bases, J lost 6 bases, and 15 bases lay in between. Germline lookup yields CDR1 SGHRS and CDR2 YFSETQ. DNA for the CDR3: TGCGCCAGCAGCTTGGCGACAGTTTTGGCTTCTGAAGCTTTCTTT. It codes for CASSLATVLASEAFF. Full variable domain (outside the CDR3, taken from reference TRBV5-1 and TRBJ1-1): KAGVTQTPRYLIKTRGQQVTLSCSPISGHRSVSWYQQTPGQGLQFLFEYFSETQRNKGNFPGRFSGRQFSNSRSEMNVSTLELGDSALYLCASSLATVLASEAFFGQGTRLTVV.

This clone has a handful of counts. The V call is TRBV7-8, the J call TRBJ1-6; no clear D. V was clipped by 1 base and J by 13 bases, with 14 bases between them. The CDR3 spans 14 residues. The germline V gene encodes CDR1 SGHVS and CDR2 FQNEAQ. In DNA form, the CDR3 reads TGTGCCAGCAGCTTAGGCCTCGGGGAGTGGCCCCTCCACTTT. Translating gives CASSLGLGEWPLHF.

The CDR3 DNA is TGTGCCAGTTCGGACAGGGTAGGTCTCCCCTACGAGCAGTACTTC. Translation: CASSDRVGLPYEQYF. The rearrangement links TRBV27 to TRBJ2-7; 8 bases map to TRBD1. CDR3 size: 15 residues. Germline values: CDR1 MNHEY, CDR2 SMNVEV (reference sequence). J gave up 2 bases and V 9 bases, and 12 bases lay outside the gene matches.

This clone was detected once. The CDR3 sequence: CASSQHLAGGYNEQFF. As DNA, the CDR3 is TGTGCCAGCAGCCAACATCTAGCGGGAGGATACAATGAGCAGTTCTTC. The chain has TRBV3-1 (or the pseudogene TRBV3-2) and TRBJ2-1; TRBD2 agrees at 11 bases. The CDR3 length is 16 residues. V trimming: 2 bases; J trimming: 4 bases; junction bases outside the gene matches: 4. CDR1 and CDR2 from the germline V gene are LGHDT and YNNKEL (reference sequence).

This chain links TRBV11-1 with TRBJ2-3, with TRBD2 identical over 11 bases. Germline V gene data show CDR1 as SGHAT and CDR2 as FQDESV (reference sequence). Unmatched junction bases numbered 4, after V lost 6 bases and J lost 2 bases. The CDR3 has 15 residues. CDR3 amino acids: CASRTTSGVTDTQYF. CDR3 sequence (DNA): TGTGCCAGCAGGACGACTAGCGGGGTCACAGATACGCAGTATTTT.

The chain joins TRBV29-1 to TRBJ2-5; 9 bases line up with TRBD2. The CDR3 is 13 amino acids. Germline loops: CDR1 SQVTM, CDR2 ANQGSEA. Unmatched junction bases numbered 5, after V lost 7 bases and J lost 2 bases. The CDR3 spells CSAASGGQETQYF. The CDR3 DNA reads TGCAGCGCCGCGAGCGGGGGGCAAGAGACCCAGTACTTC.

The rearrangement uses TRBV5-1 and TRBJ2-7; TRBD1 aligns across 12 bases. The germline gives CDR1 SGHRS, CDR2 YFSETQ. The length of the CDR3 is 15 residues. Losses at the gene ends were 1 base for V and 7 bases for J; bases not matched to a gene: 6. CDR3 coding DNA: TGCGCCAGCAGCTTGCCCGGGACAGGGGGCGGTGAGCAGTACTTC. This gives the protein CASSLPGTGGGEQYF.

The chain employs TRBV2 and TRBJ2-3; 13 nucleotides line up with TRBD2. V shed 6 bases, J shed 5 bases, and the junction held 8 bases outside the gene matches. The germline CDR1 and CDR2 sequences are SNHLY and FYNNEI. The CDR3 has 16 amino acids. As DNA, the CDR3 is TGTGCCAGCAGGCCCGGACTAGCGGGAGAAAGAGATACGCAGTATTTT. It is translated as CASRPGLAGERDTQYF. The whole variable domain, remainder taken from reference TRBV2 and TRBJ2-3, is EPEVTQTPSHQVTQMGQEVILRCVPISNHLYFYWYRQILGQKVEFLVSFYNNEISEKSEIFDDQFSVERPDGSNFTLKIRSTKLEDSAMYFCASRPGLAGERDTQYFGPGTRLTVL.

The chain uses TRBV9 and TRBJ2-3; 7 bases agree with TRBD2. The CDR3 contains 16 residues. V lost 6 bases, J lost 5 bases, and 15 bases stayed unmatched. From germline, CDR1 is SGDLS and CDR2 YYNGEE. The CDR3 sequence is CASTPRGEGWGDTQYF. Written as DNA, the CDR3 is TGTGCCAGCACCCCCCGGGGGGAGGGGTGGGGAGATACGCAGTATTTT.

V usage is TRBV5-1 and J usage is TRBJ2-6; D may be TRBD1 (6 bases). Germline V lookup: CDR1 SGHRS, CDR2 YFSETQ. The CDR3 has 15 amino acids. V lost 2 bases, J lost 4 bases, and 10 bases lay in between. Written as DNA, the CDR3 is TGCGCCAGCAGCTTAGGGGGTCTCGGGGCCAACGTCCTGACTTTC. Its translation: CASSLGGLGANVLTF. Supplemented by reference TRBV5-1 and TRBJ2-6, the full variable domain reads KAGVTQTPRYLIKTRGQQVTLSCSPISGHRSVSWYQQTPGQGLQFLFEYFSETQRNKGNFPGRFSGRQFSNSRSEMNVSTLELGDSALYLCASSLGGLGANVLTFGAGSRLTVL.

The genes are TRBV19 and TRBJ2-3; a weak D match, TRBD1 (6 bases). The length of the CDR3 is 13 residues. In germline, CDR1 is LNHDA, CDR2 SQIVND (reference sequence). V lost 1 base and J lost 8, with 10 bases in between. CDR3 residues: CASSIGTEGTQYF. Here the CDR3 DNA reads TGTGCCAGTAGTATAGGGACAGAGGGTACGCAGTATTTT.

As regards this clone: One junction end does not reproduce the germline sequence, and a read error may be involved. CDR3 region: CASSFRTSGTPGNEQLF. The CDR3 DNA reads TGTGCCAGCAGCTTCAGGACTAGCGGGACCCCCGGGAATGAGCAGCTCTTC. This rearrangement joins TRBV7-2 to TRBJ2-1; 12 bases are shared with TRBD2. CDR3 length equals 17 residues. Germline assignment: CDR1 SGHTA and CDR2 FQGNSA.

This CDR3 is CASSVGQGKSPLHF. DNA for the CDR3: TGTGCCAGCTCGGTGGGACAGGGGAAATCACCCCTCCACTTT. This chain joins TRBV19 and TRBJ1-6, with 10 positions matching TRBD1. The J segment lost 10 bases and the V segment lost 9 bases, leaving 9 bases of the junction unmatched. Germline V gives CDR1 LNHDA, CDR2 SQIVND (reference sequence). The CDR3 is made up of 14 amino acids.